The 5 T cell receptor beta chains in this list originate from one sample, sequenced in a study of blood T cell repertoires in COVID-19. This table comes from immunoSEQ multiplex PCR, and its TCRdb copy is limited to in-frame clones, with some not included. This table has about 100,000 clones, about 88% appearing once. The sequenced sample was peripheral blood. The receptors shown here come from a woman aged 55 to 70 with acute or convalescent COVID-19.

This chain connects TRBV28 to TRBJ2-1; 11 positions agree with TRBD1. This CDR3 has 14 amino acids. Germline CDR1 MDHEN, CDR2 SYDVKM. V lost 2 bases, J lost 11 bases, and 5 bases stayed unmatched. The CDR3: CASSLVGTGGQQFF. For the CDR3, the DNA is TGTGCCAGCAGTTTAGTCGGGACAGGGGGTCAGCAGTTCTTC.

Only a few counts were recorded for this clone. This chain uses TRBV6-5 with TRBJ1-5, with D perhaps matching TRBD1 (6 bases). V lost 5 bases and J 7 bases, leaving 12 bases between the germline ends. CDR1 is MNHEY, CDR2 SVGAGI, per germline. This CDR3 has 13 residues. CDR3 sequence reads: CASSTGILQPQHF. CDR3 sequence (DNA): TGTGCCAGCAGTACAGGGATTTTGCAGCCCCAGCATTTT.

The chain has TRBV5-1 and TRBJ1-1, with 7 bases fitting TRBD1. The V gene end was trimmed by 3 bases and the J gene end by 7 bases; junction bases not matched to a gene: 9. Germline V gene data show CDR1 as SGHRS and CDR2 as YFSETQ. The CDR3 totals 14 residues. The CDR3 DNA reads as TGCGCCAGCAGCTCTGTACAGGGGACCGATGAAGCTTTCTTT. Protein product: CASSSVQGTDEAFF.

The chain recombines TRBV12-3 or TRBV12-4 with TRBJ2-7, with TRBD1 matching 7 bases. The CDR3 runs to 13 residues. The ends lost 3 bases at V and 6 bases at J; junction bases unmatched: 5. CDR3: CASSLTGPAEQYF. CDR3 nucleotide sequence: TGTGCCAGCAGTTTGACAGGGCCGGCCGAGCAGTACTTC.

This clone was observed a single time. Different DNA sequences within this sample yield the same CDR3. The rearrangement joins TRBV5-1 to TRBJ2-5, with 8 bases aligning to TRBD1. Germline V gene lookup returns CDR1 SGHRS and CDR2 YFSETQ. Trimming cost V 3 bases and J 3 bases; bases outside gene matches: 4. This CDR3 has 14 amino acids. The CDR3 DNA follows: TGCGCCAGCAGCTCACTGACAGGGGAAGAGACCCAGTACTTC. Amino acid sequence: CASSSLTGEETQYF.